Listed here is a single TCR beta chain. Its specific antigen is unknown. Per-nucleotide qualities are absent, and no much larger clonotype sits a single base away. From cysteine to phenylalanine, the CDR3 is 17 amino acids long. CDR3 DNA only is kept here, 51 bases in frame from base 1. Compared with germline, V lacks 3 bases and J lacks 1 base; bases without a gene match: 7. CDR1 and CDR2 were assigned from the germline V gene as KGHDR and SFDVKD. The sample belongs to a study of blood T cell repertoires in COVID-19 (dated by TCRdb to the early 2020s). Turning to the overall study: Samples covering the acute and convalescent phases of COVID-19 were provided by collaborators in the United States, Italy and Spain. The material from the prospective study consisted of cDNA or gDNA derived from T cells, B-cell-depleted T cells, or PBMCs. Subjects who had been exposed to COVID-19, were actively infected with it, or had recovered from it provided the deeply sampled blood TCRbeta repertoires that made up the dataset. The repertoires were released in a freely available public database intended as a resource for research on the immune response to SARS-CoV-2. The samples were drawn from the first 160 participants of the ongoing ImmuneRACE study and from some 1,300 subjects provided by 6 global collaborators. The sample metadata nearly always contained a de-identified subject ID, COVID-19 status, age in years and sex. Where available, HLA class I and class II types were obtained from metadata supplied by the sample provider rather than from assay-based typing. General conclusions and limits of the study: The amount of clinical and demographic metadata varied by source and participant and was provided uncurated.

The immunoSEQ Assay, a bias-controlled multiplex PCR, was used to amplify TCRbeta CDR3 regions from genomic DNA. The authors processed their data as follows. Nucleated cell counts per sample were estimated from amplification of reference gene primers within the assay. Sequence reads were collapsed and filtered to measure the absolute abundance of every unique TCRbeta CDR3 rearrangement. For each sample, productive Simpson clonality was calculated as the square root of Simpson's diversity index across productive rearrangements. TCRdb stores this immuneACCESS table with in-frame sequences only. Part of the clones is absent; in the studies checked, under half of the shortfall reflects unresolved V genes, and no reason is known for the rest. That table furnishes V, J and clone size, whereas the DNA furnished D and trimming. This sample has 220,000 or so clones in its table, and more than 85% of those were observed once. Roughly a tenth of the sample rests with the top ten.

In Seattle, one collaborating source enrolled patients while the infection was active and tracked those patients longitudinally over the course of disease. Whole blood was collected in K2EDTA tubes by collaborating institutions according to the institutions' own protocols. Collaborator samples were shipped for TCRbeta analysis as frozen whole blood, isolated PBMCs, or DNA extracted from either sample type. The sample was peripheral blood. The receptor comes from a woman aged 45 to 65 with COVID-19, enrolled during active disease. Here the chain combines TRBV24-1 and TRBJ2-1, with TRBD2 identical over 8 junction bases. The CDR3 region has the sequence CATSDESGGFSYNEQFF. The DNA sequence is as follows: TGTGCCACCAGTGATGAGAGCGGGGGTTTTTCCTACAATGAGCAGTTCTTC.